A few counts support the clone carrying this T cell receptor beta chain. Its specificity is unknown. A second roughly 6 to 12 cycle PCR used barcoded and J-beta primers. A template-switch adaptor with 12 random nucleotides tagged each cDNA molecule. One entry per CDR3 protein, called by TCRdb with MiXCR from the 5' RACE reads. The sample includes 950,000 to 1,200,000 distinct CDR3 sequences, roughly two fifths seen only once; the top ten take roughly 13%. The CDR3 contains 12 residues. Germline V gene lookup returns CDR1 DFQATT and CDR2 SNEGSKA (reference sequence). V trimming: 8 bases; J trimming: 7 bases; junction bases outside the gene matches: 9. The sample is drawn from a study of blood T cells in healthy people across ages. Study-level points and caveats: Strong correlation was found linking TCR beta diversity to naive T cell percentage.

The sequenced sample consisted of blood. The chain employs TRBV20-1 and TRBJ2-3, with 7 bases lining up with TRBD1. The clonotype was recovered from a man between 18 and 29 years old in good health. CDR3 sequence (DNA): TGCAGTCGGCAGGGGGTAGGAAATACGCAGTATTTT. Amino acids: CSRQGVGNTQYF.